This TCR beta chain was found in a study of shared clonotypes between healthy human individuals. Germline CDR1 and CDR2: SQVTM and ANQGSEA. The CDR3 loop spans 13 amino acids. Trimming took 6 bases from V and 6 from J; bases not matched to a gene: 11. The assay was immunoSEQ multiplex PCR, and TCRdb's table has in-frame clones only and misses some. The sample yields about 79,000 clones, 62% seen once. Pooled CD45RO+ cells and CCR7-negative CD45RA+ TemRA cells made up CD8 memory. This sequence joins TRBV29-1 and TRBJ2-7; 7 nucleotides line up with TRBD2. The sequencing input was memory CD8+ T cells sorted from blood. The subset is: CD45RO+ cells pooled with CCR7-negative TemRA cells. The receptor was isolated from a man aged 25-40 years in good health. DNA for the CDR3: TGCAGCGTCGGGGGGTCACAACCGGTCGAGCAGTACTTC. Protein sequence: CSVGGSQPVEQYF.